The entry below gives a single TCR beta chain sequence along with its context. This clonotype was counted only a few times. Its target antigen remains unknown. No clone much larger than this one lies a single base away; base qualities are absent. The data stem from a study of T-cell reconstitution after alpha-beta-depleted transplantation in children (dated by TCRdb to 2015 to 2016). For context, the study as a whole: The study quantitatively tracked T-cell immune reconstitution after TCRalphabeta/CD19-depleted allogeneic hematopoietic cell transplantation in children using TCR repertoire profiling.

Including the terminal cysteine and phenylalanine, the CDR3 comprises 11 residues. The only DNA kept is the CDR3, 33 bases in frame from the first base. The germline V gene provides CDR1 MGHDK and CDR2 SYGVNS. A distance of 5 bases separates the germline ends of V and J, which lose 2 bases and 7 bases respectively. Receptor amplification or capture employed PCR. TCRdb lists the instrument as Illumina HiSeq 2500. Molecular barcoding was employed in the preparation of TCR libraries, with unique molecular identifiers being used to normalize TCRbeta repertoire quantification. TCRdb redid the processing of the public reads, applying fastp at Q25 and MiXCR, and retained in-frame beta chains. Each record represents a unique CDR3 protein, reported with the most common genes and DNA among its rows. For this sample the table gives hundreds of thousands of distinct CDR3 sequences, of which around 13% were detected only once. The ten largest clonotypes hold 0.79% of the sample.

The paper as a whole reports these results and caveats: The apparently early recovery of alphabetaT-cell counts about two months after transplant reportedly depended on only several hundred rapidly expanded clones that came from non-depleted graft cells. In some patients, the high TCRbeta diversity seen at day 60 was put down to recipient T cells and intrathymic progenitors that had survived conditioning. Over subsequent months, a decline in hyperexpanded clone frequencies was noted, and after one year, T-cell counts and TCRbeta diversity were mostly ascribed to newly produced T cells.

Reading the label with the study, this specimen's treatment or condition is: allogeneic hematopoietic cell transplantation with graft depleted of TCRalphabeta T cells and CD19 B cells. Transplant recipients were children who received TCRalphabeta/CD19-depleted allogeneic hematopoietic cell grafts. The chain was built from TRBV25-1 and TRBJ2-5; the D gene lacks a confident call. The clonotype originates from a girl aged 2-9 years with congenital amegakaryocytic thrombocytopenia, due to receive a stem cell transplant. Sequences were derived from PBMCs, sampled before TCRalphabeta/CD19-depleted stem cell transplant. The CDR3 protein is CASSENPTQYF. In nucleotide form, the sequence is TGTGCCAGCAGTGAAAATCCGACCCAGTACTTC.